This TCR beta chain was captured by sequencing in a study of CD8+ T cells in alopecia areata. Documented treatment: oral pan-JAK inhibitor, 5-10 mg twice daily. Researchers took lesional scalp punch biopsies and peripheral blood from people who were alopecia areata patients. In each case, RNA was isolated and then reverse transcribed into cDNA as the sequencing template. The assay was immunoSEQ multiplex PCR, and TCRdb's table has in-frame clones only and misses some. The sample has about 300,000 clones; about three fifths are singletons. Between the trimmed V and J ends, which lost 7 bases and 6 bases, there was a span of 16 bases. The CDR3 totals 14 residues.

The sample in question was CD4+ T cells sorted from blood, obtained at week 24, from a patient treated with tofacitinib. The rearrangement links TRBV23-1 to TRBJ1-5; weak D call: TRBD1 (6 bases). TRBV23-1 is treated as an ORF (open reading frame) with a function not yet certain. The receptor was derived from a human donor with alopecia areata. For the CDR3, the DNA is TGCGCCAGCACAGGGAACAGGGAGACTCAGCCCCAGCATTTT. It is translated as CASTGNRETQPQHF.